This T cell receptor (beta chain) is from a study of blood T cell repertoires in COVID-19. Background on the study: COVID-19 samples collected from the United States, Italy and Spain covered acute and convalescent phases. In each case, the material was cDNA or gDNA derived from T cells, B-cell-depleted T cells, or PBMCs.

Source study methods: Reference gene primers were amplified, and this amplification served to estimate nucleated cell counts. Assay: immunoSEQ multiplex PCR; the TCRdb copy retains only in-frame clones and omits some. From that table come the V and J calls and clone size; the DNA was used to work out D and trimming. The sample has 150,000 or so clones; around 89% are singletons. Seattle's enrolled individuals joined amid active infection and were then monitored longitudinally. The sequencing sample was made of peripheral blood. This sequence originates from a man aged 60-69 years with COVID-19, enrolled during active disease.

The CDR3 protein is CASSFSAQGASQPQHF. The CDR3 nucleotides read TGTGCCAGCAGCTTCAGTGCGCAGGGGGCGAGTCAGCCCCAGCATTTT. The chain uses TRBV7-9 and TRBJ1-5, with 8 bases matching TRBD1. With V trimmed by 3 bases and J by 6 bases, 10 bases remained unmatched. The CDR3 loop spans 16 amino acids. Per germline, CDR1 SEHNR and CDR2 FQNEAQ (reference sequence).